This T cell receptor beta chain was observed in a study of blood T cell repertoires in COVID-19 (dated by TCRdb to about 2020). About the investigation overall: Samples from collaborators originated in the United States, Italy and Spain and spanned both the acute and convalescent phases of COVID-19. The prospective study material was composed of cDNA or gDNA derived from T cells, B-cell-depleted T cells, or PBMCs. Deeply sampled blood TCRbeta repertoires from subjects exposed to, actively infected with, or recovered from COVID-19 were included in the dataset. A freely available public database, intended as a resource for researchers studying the immune response to SARS-CoV-2, is where the repertoires were released. The samples were drawn from two sources: the first 160 participants of the ongoing ImmuneRACE study, and approximately 1,300 subjects contributed by 6 global collaborators. Nearly every sample came with metadata listing a de-identified subject ID, COVID-19 status, age in years and sex. Where HLA class I and class II types were available, the types were taken from metadata supplied by the sample provider, not from assay-based typing. General conclusions and limits of the study: The amount of clinical and demographic metadata varied by source and participant and was provided uncurated.

Comments on this clone: Its antigen is currently not known. Base qualities are not provided; no much larger clone lies one nucleotide away.

V is pared back by 6 bases and J by 8 bases, with 16 bases lying between the germline termini. The CDR3 goes from the cysteine to the phenylalanine over 13 residues. The entry retains the CDR3 DNA only, 39 bases that are in frame from base 1. CDR1 and CDR2 are drawn from the germline V gene: MNHEY, SVGAGI. Collaborating institutions collected whole blood in K2EDTA tubes following their own protocols. For TCRbeta analysis, collaborators shipped samples as frozen whole blood, isolated PBMCs, or DNA extracted from either of those sample types. TCRbeta CDR3 regions were amplified from genomic DNA using the immunoSEQ Assay, a bias-controlled multiplex PCR. The authors processed their data as follows. The number of nucleated cells in each sample was estimated by amplification of reference gene primers within the assay. To quantify the absolute abundance of each unique TCRbeta CDR3 rearrangement, sequence reads were collapsed and filtered. For each sample, productive Simpson clonality was calculated as the square root of Simpson's diversity index over productive rearrangements. Sourced from immuneACCESS, this table was stored by TCRdb with only in-frame sequences that have V and J called. A share of the clones is absent; for the studies checked, an unresolved V gene accounts for under half, and the remainder has no known explanation. That table gives V, J and clone size, and the DNA gave D and trimming. The sample table lists about 170,000 clones, 65% to 85% of them with a count of one. In total, the top ten clones hold roughly 2.6% of the sample.

The source is a human donor with acute or convalescent COVID-19. The donor label of this sample is uncertain. The sequenced material came from peripheral blood. This sequence uses TRBV6-5 and TRBJ1-2; the D segment could be TRBD1, given 5 matching bases. The DNA sequence is as follows: TGTGCCAGCAGCCCGGGACTGCCGAAGGGCTACACCTTC. This gives the protein CASSPGLPKGYTF.